The 9 T cell receptor beta chains presented below share a single source sample, sequenced in a study of spatial heterogeneity in lung cancer. Study findings and constraints: The number of expanded tumor alpha and beta chains correlated with mutation number.

Time point in this sample: sample taken at primary tumor resection. Their target antigens are unknown. TCRdb reanalysed the 5' RACE reads using MiXCR and keeps one entry per CDR3 protein. The sample has about 1,500 distinct CDR3 sequences, about 10% seen once. The sample consisted of lung tumor tissue, taken at surgery. The receptors here all came from a female donor with early-stage non-small cell lung cancer.

This clonotype is medium-sized within its sample. This beta chain represents an off-target read in a library built for alpha chains; its size is of limited meaning. This chain uses TRBV28 with TRBJ2-7; D may be TRBD2 (7 bases). Germline V gives CDR1 MDHEN, CDR2 SYDVKM. V lost 5 bases and J 3 bases, leaving 20 bases between the germline ends. The CDR3 consists of 16 residues. The CDR3 is CASSPGAREADYEQYF. Here the CDR3 DNA reads TGTGCCAGCAGTCCGGGGGCACGGGAGGCGGACTACGAGCAGTACTTC.

This clonotype is medium-sized within its sample. Being off target in a library aimed at alpha chains, this beta chain has a size of little meaning. The rearrangement links TRBV28 to TRBJ2-6; D is undetermined. Looked up from germline, CDR1 is MDHEN and CDR2 is SYDVKM. Trimming took off 3 bases at V and 0 bases at J, with 9 bases between the two ends. The CDR3 consists of 16 residues. The CDR3 loop is CASSFYGSSGANVLTF. CDR3 DNA sequence: TGTGCCAGCAGTTTCTACGGAAGCTCTGGGGCCAACGTCCTGACTTTC. Using reference TRBV28 and TRBJ2-6 for the parts outside the CDR3, the full variable domain is DVKVTQSSRYLVKRTGEKVFLECVQDMDHENMFWYRQDPGLGLRLIYFSYDVKMKEKGDIPEGYSVSREKKERFSLILESASTNQTSMYLCASSFYGSSGANVLTFGAGSRLTVL.

By share, this clonotype ranks as hyperexpanded. The library was prepared for alpha chains; this beta chain is a stray read, so its frequency means little. The chain couples TRBV6-6 to TRBJ2-7, with 8 bases aligning to TRBD2. The CDR3 runs to 15 residues. CDR1 is MNHNY, CDR2 SVGAGI, per germline (reference sequence). After removal of 6 bases from V and 2 bases from J, the junction contained 9 bases not matched to a gene. In nucleotides, the CDR3 is TGTGCCAGCAGGGAGCGGGAGATGGGAGCCTACGAGCAGTACTTC. It codes for CASREREMGAYEQYF.

This clonotype is deemed medium-sized (0.01 to 0.1%). This beta chain turned up in a library designed for alpha chains; as an off-target read, its abundance says little. The chain couples TRBV28 to TRBJ2-3, with TRBD2 matching over 13 bases. With 5 bases clipped from V and 3 bases from J, the junction kept 5 bases outside the gene matches. Looked up from germline, CDR1 is MDHEN and CDR2 is SYDVKM. CDR3 size: 16 residues. In DNA, the CDR3 is TGTGCCAGCAGTCTGCGGACTAGCGGGAGAACAGATACGCAGTATTTT. Amino acid sequence: CASSLRTSGRTDTQYF.

By share, this clonotype counts as medium-sized. This beta chain is a stray sequence in a library constructed for alpha chains; its clone size is not meaningful. The chain recombines TRBV15 with TRBJ1-1; D unclear. Trimming took 4 bases from V and 3 from J, leaving 15 bases between them. From germline, CDR1 is LNHNV and CDR2 YYDKDF (reference sequence). This CDR3 contains 15 residues. CDR3 sequence: CATSTFTGHHTEAFF. The CDR3 DNA follows: TGTGCCACCAGCACTTTTACCGGGCATCACACTGAAGCTTTCTTT.

This clonotype is medium-sized (0.01 to 0.1%) within its sample. Because this beta chain is a stray read in a library intended to capture alpha chains, its abundance should not be given much weight. The V and J genes are TRBV6-1 and TRBJ1-1; 7 nucleotides align to TRBD1. CDR1 is MNHNS, CDR2 SASEGT, per germline. The CDR3 consists of 14 residues. The junction had 4 bases not matched to a gene; V was cut back by 2 bases and J by 4 bases. In DNA, the CDR3 is TGTGCCAGCAGTGAACAGGGGGGTGGCACTGAAGCTTTCTTT. This encodes CASSEQGGGTEAFF.

This clonotype was detected only a few times. Within a library made for alpha chains, this beta chain is off target, and its count is uninformative. The chain couples TRBV2 to TRBJ2-3, with D perhaps assigned TRBD1 or TRBD2 (5 bases each). The germline gives CDR1 SNHLY, CDR2 FYNNEI. Trimming took 8 bases from V and 0 from J, leaving 12 bases between them. This CDR3 is built from 14 residues. CDR3 coding DNA: TGTGCCAGCTCCTCGAGGGGAAGCACAGATACGCAGTATTTT. Amino acids: CASSSRGSTDTQYF.

This clonotype is large. In a library made to pick up alpha chains, this beta chain is a stray read with a size that means little. The chain employs TRBV28 and TRBJ1-3; D is unclear. Trimming stripped 3 bases from V and 2 bases from J, with 8 bases between. This CDR3 region has 14 residues. The germline gives CDR1 MDHEN, CDR2 SYDVKM. CDR3 in amino acids: CASSFRQAGNTIYF. In nucleotides, the CDR3 is TGTGCCAGCAGTTTTCGCCAAGCTGGAAACACCATATATTTT.

In this sample, this clonotype turned up many times. Being off target in a library aimed at alpha chains, this beta chain has a size of little meaning. This rearrangement joins TRBV9 to TRBJ1-1; D might be TRBD1 (6 bases). Germline V gene lookup returns CDR1 SGDLS and CDR2 YYNGEE. The CDR3 contains 15 residues. The ends were cut back, 0 bases at V and 5 bases at J, with 14 bases in the middle. Here the CDR3 DNA reads TGTGCCAGCAGCGTAGATGGAGGGGGAGGGACTGAAGCTTTCTTT. Translated, it gives CASSVDGGGGTEAFF. Supplemented by reference TRBV9 and TRBJ1-1, the full variable domain reads DSGVTQTPKHLITATGQRVTLRCSPRSGDLSVYWYQQSLDQGLQFLIQYYNGEERAKGNILERFSAQQFPDLHSELNLSSLELGDSALYFCASSVDGGGGTEAFFGQGTRLTVV.